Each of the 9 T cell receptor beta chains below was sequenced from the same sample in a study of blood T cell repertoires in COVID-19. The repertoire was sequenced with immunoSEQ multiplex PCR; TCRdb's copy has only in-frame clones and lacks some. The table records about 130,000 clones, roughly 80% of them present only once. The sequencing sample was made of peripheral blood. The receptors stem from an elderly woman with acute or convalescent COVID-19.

The CDR3 region is CASSGLQGTEAFF. The CDR3 region has the DNA TGTGCCAGCAGCGGTCTACAGGGGACTGAAGCTTTCTTT. The chain has TRBV3-1 (or the pseudogene TRBV3-2) and TRBJ1-1, with 7 bases aligning to TRBD1. The CDR3 contains 13 residues. Unmatched junction bases numbered 5, after V lost 5 bases and J lost 5 bases. Per the germline V gene, CDR1 is LGHDT and CDR2 is YNNKEL (reference sequence).

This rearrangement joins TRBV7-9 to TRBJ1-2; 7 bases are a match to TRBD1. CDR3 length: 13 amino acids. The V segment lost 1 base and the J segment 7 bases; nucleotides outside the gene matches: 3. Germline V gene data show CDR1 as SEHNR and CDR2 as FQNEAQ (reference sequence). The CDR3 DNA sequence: TGTGCCAGCAGCTTAGGAGGGGGCGGTGGCTACACCTTC. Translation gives CASSLGGGGGYTF.

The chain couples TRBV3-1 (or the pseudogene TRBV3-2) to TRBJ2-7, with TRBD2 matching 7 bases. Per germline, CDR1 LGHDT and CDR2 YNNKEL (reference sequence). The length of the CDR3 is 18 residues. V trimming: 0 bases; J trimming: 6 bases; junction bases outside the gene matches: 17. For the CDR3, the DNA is TGTGCCAGCAGCCAAGAGGTCAGCGGGACGGCTCCTTTTTGCGAGCAGTACTTC. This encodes CASSQEVSGTAPFCEQYF.

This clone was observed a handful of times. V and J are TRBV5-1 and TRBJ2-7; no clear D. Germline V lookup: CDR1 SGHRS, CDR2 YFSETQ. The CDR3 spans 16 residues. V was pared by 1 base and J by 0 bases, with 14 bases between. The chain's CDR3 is CASSLNSPPSSYEQYF. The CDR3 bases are TGCGCCAGCAGCTTGAATAGCCCCCCGAGCTCCTACGAGCAGTACTTC.

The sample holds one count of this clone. For the CDR3, the DNA is TGTGCCAGCAGCTTGGGGGGAGGGCCAACTAATGAAAAACTGTTTTTT. It yields the protein CASSLGGGPTNEKLFF. This chain connects TRBV5-6 to TRBJ1-4; D is unclear. This CDR3 has 16 amino acids. Germline V gene data show CDR1 as SGHDT and CDR2 as YYEEEE. The germline V and J ends were trimmed by 0 bases and 0 bases, with 9 bases remaining between them.

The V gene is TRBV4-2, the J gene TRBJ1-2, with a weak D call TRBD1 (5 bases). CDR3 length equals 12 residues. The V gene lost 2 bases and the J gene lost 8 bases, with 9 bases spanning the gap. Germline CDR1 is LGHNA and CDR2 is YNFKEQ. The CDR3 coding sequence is TGTGCCAGCAGCCAACCCCCAGGGGGCTACACCTTC. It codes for CASSQPPGGYTF.

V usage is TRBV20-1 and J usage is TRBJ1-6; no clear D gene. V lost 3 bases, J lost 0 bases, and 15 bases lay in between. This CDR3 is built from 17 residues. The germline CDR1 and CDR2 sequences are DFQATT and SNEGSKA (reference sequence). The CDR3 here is CSASAVEGSSYNSPLHF. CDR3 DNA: TGCAGTGCTAGTGCGGTGGAGGGCAGCTCCTATAATTCACCCCTCCACTTT.

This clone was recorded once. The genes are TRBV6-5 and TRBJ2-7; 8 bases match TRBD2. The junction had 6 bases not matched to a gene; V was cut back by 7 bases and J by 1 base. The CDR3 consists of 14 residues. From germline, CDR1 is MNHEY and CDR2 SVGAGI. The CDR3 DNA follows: TGTGCCAGCACCAAAGCGGGGGATTCCTACGAGCAGTACTTC. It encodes CASTKAGDSYEQYF.

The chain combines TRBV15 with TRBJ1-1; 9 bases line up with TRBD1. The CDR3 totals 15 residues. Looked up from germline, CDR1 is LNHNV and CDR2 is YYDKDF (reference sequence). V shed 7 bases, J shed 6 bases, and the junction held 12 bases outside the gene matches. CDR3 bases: TGTGCCACCACCCAAAGGCGGACAGGGGTCGCTGAAGCTTTCTTT. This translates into CATTQRRTGVAEAFF.